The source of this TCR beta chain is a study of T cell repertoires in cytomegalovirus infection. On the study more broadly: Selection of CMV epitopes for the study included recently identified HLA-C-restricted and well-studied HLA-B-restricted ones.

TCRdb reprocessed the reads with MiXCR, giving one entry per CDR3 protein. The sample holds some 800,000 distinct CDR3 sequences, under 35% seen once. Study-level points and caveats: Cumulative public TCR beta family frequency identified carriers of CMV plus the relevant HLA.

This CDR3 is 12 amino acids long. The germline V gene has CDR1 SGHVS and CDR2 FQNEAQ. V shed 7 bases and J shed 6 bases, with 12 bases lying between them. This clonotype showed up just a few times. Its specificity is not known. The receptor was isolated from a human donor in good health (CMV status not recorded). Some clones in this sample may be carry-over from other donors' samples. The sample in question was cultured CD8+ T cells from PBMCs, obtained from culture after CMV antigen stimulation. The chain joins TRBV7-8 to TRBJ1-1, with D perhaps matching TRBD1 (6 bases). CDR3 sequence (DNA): TGTGCCAGCACAGGGGTTAACGCTGAAGCTTTCTTT. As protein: CASTGVNAEAFF.